These 10 T cell receptor beta chains came from one sample sequenced in a study of vaccination and CD4 T cells after COVID-19. Oncomine TCR Beta short-read sequencing was applied to DNA from cultured CD4+ T cells. TCRdb re-derived calls from the PCR reads in MiXCR, one entry per CDR3 protein. The sample includes approximately 20,000 distinct CDR3 sequences, approximately 52% seen only once; the top ten take 9.6%. Treatment meaning: approximately 9-day PBMC culture with coronavirus spike peptide pools or control peptides (ViraFEST assay). These receptors lack a known antigen. Sequencing was performed on CD4+ T cells from blood, cultured in vitro. All receptors come from a human donor who had recovered from COVID-19.

To note about this clonotype: Germline is not matched at one junction end, which may reflect a read error. The J gene is TRBJ2-5, the V gene TRBV6-1; 8 nucleotides line up with TRBD2. Germline lookup yields CDR1 MNHNS and CDR2 SASEGT. The CDR3 length is 15 residues. Written as DNA, the CDR3 is TGTGCCAGCAGTACCCTCTTCGGGGGGGAAGAGACCCAGTGCTTC. Translation: CASSTLFGGEETQCF.

The rearrangement uses TRBV18 and TRBJ1-2; unclear D gene. Germline CDR1 KGHSH, CDR2 LQKENI. The CDR3 extends over 14 amino acids. Trimming shortened V by 2 bases and J by 5 bases, and 12 bases separated the two germline ends. This chain's CDR3 is CASSPERLQYGYTF. CDR3 bases: TGTGCCAGCTCACCAGAACGGCTCCAGTATGGCTACACCTTC.

This clonotype has more than one count but fewer than ten. J is TRBJ1-1 and V is TRBV14, with D uncertain. The CDR3 length is 14 residues. Germline loops: CDR1 SGHDN, CDR2 FVKESK. V lost 1 base to trimming and J lost 4 bases, with 10 bases between them. This CDR3 reads CASSQAQETTEAFF. CDR3 nucleotide sequence: TGTGCCAGCAGCCAAGCCCAGGAGACCACTGAAGCTTTCTTT.

The chain is built from TRBV7-9 and TRBJ2-3; 9 nucleotides match TRBD2. J lost 3 bases, V lost 4 bases, and 14 bases had no gene match. Germline V gene data show CDR1 as SEHNR and CDR2 as FQNEAQ (reference sequence). The CDR3 extends over 18 amino acids. CDR3 sequence: CASSSKKVASGMTDTQYF. The CDR3 bases are TGTGCCAGCAGCTCCAAGAAGGTCGCTAGCGGGATGACAGATACGCAGTATTTT. Using reference TRBV7-9 and TRBJ2-3 for the parts outside the CDR3, the full variable domain is DTGVSQNPRHKITKRGQNVTFRCDPISEHNRLYWYRQTLGQGPEFLTYFQNEAQLEKSRLLSDRFSAERPKGSFSTLEIQRTEQGDSAMYLCASSSKKVASGMTDTQYFGPGTRLTVL.

The genes are TRBV7-3 and TRBJ2-1; 8 bases match TRBD2. Germline CDR1 and CDR2: SGHTA and FQGTGA. V lost 3 bases and J lost 3; bases outside the gene matches: 4. This CDR3 is 15 amino acids long. CDR3 DNA: TGTGCCAGCAGCTTGGGTAGCGGGGACTACAATGAGCAGTTCTTC. Its protein product is CASSLGSGDYNEQFF.

The chain couples TRBV25-1 to TRBJ2-7, with 7 bases lining up with TRBD1. The CDR3 has 12 residues. CDR1 is MGHDK, CDR2 SYGVNS, per germline. With 5 bases clipped from V and 5 bases from J, the junction kept 3 bases outside the gene matches. The CDR3 spells CASSHRGHEQYF. For the CDR3, the DNA is TGTGCCAGCAGTCACAGGGGCCACGAGCAGTACTTC.

The rearrangement joins TRBV6-1 to TRBJ2-2; TRBD1 is a possible D gene (6 bases). The V end lost 10 bases, the J end lost 6 bases, and 18 bases lay between the germline ends. CDR3 length equals 14 residues. Germline lookup yields CDR1 MNHNS and CDR2 SASEGT. The CDR3 loop reads CATRVYRVAGELFF. CDR3 in DNA: TGTGCCACTCGGGTATACAGGGTGGCCGGGGAGCTGTTTTTT.

This chain links TRBV5-1 with TRBJ2-1; D gene unclear. The CDR3 is 13 residues long. The V end lost 4 bases, the J end lost 6 bases, and 11 bases lay between the germline ends. CDR1 and CDR2 from the germline V gene are SGHRS and YFSETQ. Written as DNA, the CDR3 is TGCGCCAGCAGCCTAAGGGCGGCCAATGAGCAGTTCTTC. As protein: CASSLRAANEQFF.

Comments on this clonotype: The junction and the germline gene differ at one end; a read error may be behind it. The gene calls are TRBV27 and TRBJ1-2, with a weak D call TRBD1 (6 bases). The CDR3 sequence is 15 residues long. CDR1 MNHEY and CDR2 SMNVEV come from the germline V gene (reference sequence). The CDR3, as DNA: TGTGCCAGCAGTTCCAGGAACACAGGGTTCTATGGCCACACCTTC. Its translation is CASSSRNTGFYGHTF.

The table lists this clonotype with a few counts. The CDR3 DNA is TGCAGTGCTACGGAATTAGCGGGGGCCGCCTACGAGCAGTACTTC. Protein: CSATELAGAAYEQYF. This sequence joins TRBV20-1 and TRBJ2-7; 9 bases fit TRBD2. Losses at the gene ends were 4 bases for V and 2 bases for J; bases not matched to a gene: 9. CDR1 and CDR2 from the germline V gene are DFQATT and SNEGSKA (reference sequence). The length of the CDR3 is 15 residues.